The 8 T cell receptor beta chains below were found in one sample sequenced in a study of regulatory T cells in long-lasting Graves disease. Described time point: newly diagnosed GD, antithyroid drugs for less than 3 months. There was RNA extracted from PBMCs, and the TCR library was made from it. Arm-PCR of CDR3 regions with iRepertoire HTBI primers generated TCR beta libraries. MiXCR, run by TCRdb on the multiplex PCR reads, gives a single entry per CDR3 protein. The repertoire consists of hundreds of thousands of distinct CDR3 sequences, with roughly a sixth occurring once and the leading ten covering about 20%. The material sequenced was peripheral blood mononuclear cells (PBMCs), taken at new diagnosis, from a patient treated with antithyroid drugs. The receptor source for this set is a female donor with Graves disease.

The chain couples TRBV18 to TRBJ2-7; 8 positions match TRBD1. Germline V CDR1 and CDR2: KGHSH, LQKENI. V shed 0 bases and J 6 bases; nucleotides not matched to a gene: 1. This CDR3 is built from 13 residues. For the CDR3, the DNA is TGTGCCAGCTCACCACCCACAGGGGGCGAGCAGTACTTC. As protein: CASSPPTGGEQYF.

The chain joins TRBV20-1 to TRBJ1-6, with D perhaps matching TRBD1 (6 bases). Germline V CDR1 and CDR2: DFQATT, SNEGSKA (reference sequence). The CDR3 is 14 amino acids. V dropped 6 bases and J dropped 6 bases, with 15 bases sitting between them. The DNA for the CDR3 is TGCAGTGCCCCCGGGACAATCGCTAATTCACCCCTCCACTTT. This encodes CSAPGTIANSPLHF.

This clonotype was counted ten times or more. The rearrangement uses TRBV20-1 and TRBJ2-7; no clear D gene. This CDR3 contains 12 residues. V lost 6 bases and J lost 7, with 16 bases in between. Germline values: CDR1 DFQATT, CDR2 SNEGSKA (reference sequence). For the CDR3, the DNA is TGCAGTGCCCGGTATGAAAGGCGGGAGCAGTACTTC. It encodes CSARYERREQYF.

At least ten counts were recorded for this clonotype. This chain uses TRBV19 with TRBJ1-1; 9 bases align to TRBD1. In germline, CDR1 is LNHDA, CDR2 SQIVND (reference sequence). CDR3 size: 17 residues. Trimming at V came to 0 bases and at J to 0 bases, leaving 5 bases not matched to a gene. This chain's CDR3 is CASSIDLGQGMNTEAFF. DNA for the CDR3: TGTGCCAGTAGTATAGATCTCGGACAGGGGATGAACACTGAAGCTTTCTTT.

At least ten counts were recorded for this clonotype. No conserved phenylalanine or tryptophan ends this CDR3, so it is likely a read error. Here the CDR3 DNA reads TGTGCCAGCAGTTTTCGGATGGGAGGGTCCTACGAGCAGTACCTC. It yields the protein CASSFRMGGSYEQYL. The V gene is TRBV28, the J gene TRBJ2-7; 7 bases map to TRBD2. CDR3 length: 15 amino acids. Losses at the gene ends were 3 bases for V and 1 base for J; bases not matched to a gene: 6. Germline V gives CDR1 MDHEN, CDR2 SYDVKM.

This clonotype was seen repeatedly, ten times or more. The rearrangement uses TRBV20-1 and TRBJ2-1; D is unresolved. Trimming cost V 2 bases and J 6 bases, with 14 bases left between them. Germline values: CDR1 DFQATT, CDR2 SNEGSKA (reference sequence). The CDR3 loop spans 14 amino acids. The CDR3 bases are TGCAGTGCTAGACTTATAGGGTTAGGCAATGAGCAGTTCTTC. Protein sequence: CSARLIGLGNEQFF.

A remark on this clonotype: A far larger clone is one base from this, pointing to a likely read error. This chain joins TRBV7-6 and TRBJ2-2; 9 bases match TRBD1. The CDR3 has 15 residues. CDR1 and CDR2 from the germline V gene are SGHVS and FNYEAQ. The J segment lost 2 bases and the V segment lost 8 bases, leaving 6 bases of the junction unmatched. The CDR3, as DNA: TGTGCCAGCGGTCGGACAGGGGAAAACACCGGGGAGCTGTTTTTT. It translates to CASGRTGENTGELFF.

The chain employs TRBV29-1 and TRBJ2-1, with 10 bases matching TRBD2. The assigned J gene may be wrong: the sequence end matches TRBJ2-5 better. Germline V gene sequence: CDR1 SQVTM, CDR2 ANQGSEA. This CDR3 region has 20 residues. CDR3 sequence: CSVDGIRGGLAGVLDETQYF. CDR3 coding DNA: TGCAGCGTTGATGGGATCCGAGGTGGGCTAGCGGGAGTGCTCGACGAGACCCAGTACTTC.